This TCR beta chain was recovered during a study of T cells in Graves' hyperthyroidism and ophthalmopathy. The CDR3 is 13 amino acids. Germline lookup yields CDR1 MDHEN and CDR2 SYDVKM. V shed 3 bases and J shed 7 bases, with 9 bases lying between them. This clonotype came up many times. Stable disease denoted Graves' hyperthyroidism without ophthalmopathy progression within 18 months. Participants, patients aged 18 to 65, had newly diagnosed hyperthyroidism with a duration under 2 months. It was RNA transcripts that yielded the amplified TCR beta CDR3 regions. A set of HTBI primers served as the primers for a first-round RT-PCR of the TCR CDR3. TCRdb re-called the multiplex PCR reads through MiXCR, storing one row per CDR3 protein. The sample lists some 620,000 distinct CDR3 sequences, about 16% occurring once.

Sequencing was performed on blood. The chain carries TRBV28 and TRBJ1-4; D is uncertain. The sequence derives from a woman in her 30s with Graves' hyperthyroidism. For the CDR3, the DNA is TGTGCCAGCAGTTTGGTTGATGGTGAAAAACTGTTTTTT. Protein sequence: CASSLVDGEKLFF.